The entry below gives a single TCR beta chain sequence along with its context. There are 14 residues in the CDR3. CDR1 is SNHLY and CDR2 is FYNNEI in the germline V gene. V shed 10 bases and J shed 3 bases, with 19 bases lying between them. The sample belongs to a study of blood T cell repertoires in COVID-19. TCRdb keeps only in-frame clones here, not all; method: immunoSEQ multiplex PCR. Among 310,000 or so clones listed, roughly 90% were seen once. This receptor was obtained from a man younger than 30 who had recovered from COVID-19. V and J are TRBV2 and TRBJ2-7, with D maybe TRBD1 (6 bases). Sequencing was carried out using peripheral blood. Here the CDR3 reads CATRDRQDLYEQYF. CDR3 DNA sequence: TGTGCCACCCGAGACCGACAGGATCTCTACGAGCAGTACTTC.